Each of the 9 T cell receptor beta chains below was sequenced from the same sample in a study of cytomegalovirus exposure and HLA in healthy donors. Primers: 60 Vbeta forward and 13 Jbeta reverse. The method was immunoSEQ multiplex PCR; TCRdb's version includes in-frame clones alone and lacks a portion of them. The sample contains about 150,000 clones, 74% of which appear only once. Input material: PBMCs. The receptors shown here come from a man aged 18 to 29 in good health and CMV-seropositive.

V is TRBV7-2 and J is TRBJ2-3; D gene uncertain. There are 12 residues in the CDR3. V was pared by 4 bases and J by 2 bases, with 4 bases between. Germline V gives CDR1 SGHTA, CDR2 FQGNSA. This CDR3 is CASSSNTDTQYF. The CDR3 DNA is TGTGCCAGCAGCTCCAACACAGATACGCAGTATTTT.

The chain links TRBV7-9 to TRBJ1-5; possibly TRBD1 for D (5 bases). V lost 5 bases and J 4 bases, leaving 15 bases between the germline ends. Looked up from germline, CDR1 is SEHNR and CDR2 is FQNEAQ (reference sequence). The CDR3 loop spans 15 amino acids. CDR3 coding DNA: TGTGCCAGCAGCCCAAGGGGTACAGATAATCAGCCCCAGCATTTT. Translation gives CASSPRGTDNQPQHF.

This chain connects TRBV6-6 to TRBJ1-5; the D is unclear. The CDR3 sequence is 14 residues long. Looked up from germline, CDR1 is MNHNY and CDR2 is SVGAGI (reference sequence). V lost 7 bases to trimming and J lost 2 bases, with 12 bases between them. CDR3 loop: CASTKFTGNQPQHF. The DNA of the CDR3 is TGTGCCAGCACTAAATTTACAGGCAATCAGCCCCAGCATTTT.

The rearrangement joins TRBV18 to TRBJ2-1, with a tentative D call TRBD1 (6 bases). The ends were cut back, 0 bases at V and 0 bases at J, with 9 bases in the middle. The germline gives CDR1 KGHSH, CDR2 LQKENI. The CDR3 runs 16 residues. The CDR3 loop is CASSPPGASSYNEQFF. The CDR3 coding sequence is TGTGCCAGCTCACCACCGGGGGCGAGCTCCTACAATGAGCAGTTCTTC.

This chain connects TRBV19 to TRBJ1-5, with 7 bases aligning to TRBD1. Germline assignment: CDR1 LNHDA and CDR2 SQIVND (reference sequence). V dropped 6 bases and J dropped 0; count of bases not matched to a gene: 11. The CDR3 runs to 17 residues. The CDR3 nucleotides are TGTGCCAGTAGCGGGACAGCTGAGAGATATAGCAATCAGCCCCAGCATTTT. This gives the protein CASSGTAERYSNQPQHF. The full variable domain, rest sourced from reference TRBV19 and TRBJ1-5, is DGGITQSPKYLFRKEGQNVTLSCEQNLNHDAMYWYRQDPGQGLRLIYYSQIVNDFQKGDIAEGYSVSREKKESFPLTVTSAQKNPTAFYLCASSGTAERYSNQPQHFGDGTRLSIL.

This clone was detected only a few times. The CDR3 protein is CASTPTGNNSPLHF. The CDR3 region has the DNA TGTGCCAGCACCCCCACAGGGAATAATTCACCCCTCCACTTT. The chain is built from TRBV25-1 and TRBJ1-6, with a tentative D call TRBD1 (6 bases). Germline values: CDR1 MGHDK, CDR2 SYGVNS. The V end was cut by 7 bases, the J end by 5 bases, with 12 bases between. This CDR3 spans 14 amino acids.

The V call is TRBV19, the J call TRBJ2-5, with 7 bases aligning to TRBD2. V was pared by 7 bases and J by 2 bases, with 4 bases of the junction left unmatched. Germline-derived CDR1 and CDR2 are LNHDA and SQIVND (reference sequence). The CDR3 is 13 residues long. The chain's CDR3 is CASKMRGQETQYF. CDR3 nucleotides: TGTGCCAGTAAGATGCGGGGGCAAGAGACCCAGTACTTC.

The chain links TRBV6-5 to TRBJ2-2, with TRBD1 matching 7 bases. With V trimmed by 1 base and J by 0 bases, 2 bases remained unmatched. Germline-derived CDR1 and CDR2 are MNHEY and SVGAGI. This CDR3 spans 16 amino acids. CDR3 nucleotides: TGTGCCAGCAGTTACTACGGGACAGCGAACACCGGGGAGCTGTTTTTT. Its translation is CASSYYGTANTGELFF.

V gene TRBV25-1 combines with J gene TRBJ2-3; TRBD1 might be the D (6 bases). CDR1 and CDR2 (germline): MGHDK, SYGVNS. V dropped 8 bases and J dropped 3 bases, with 18 bases sitting between them. The CDR3 contains 15 residues. CDR3 DNA sequence: TGTGCCAGCGGCCAGGGGATAGGGGGAACAGATACGCAGTATTTT. It yields the protein CASGQGIGGTDTQYF.